Listed below are T cell receptor beta chains from one sample, sequenced in a study of T cell responses to AZD1222 COVID-19 vaccine. Data came from immunoSEQ multiplex PCR; TCRdb stores just in-frame clones and leaves some out. Among 150,000 to 250,000 clones, roughly nine tenths were seen once, and the ten largest hold 3.4%. The sequences come from peripheral blood, collected 28 days after the second AZD1222 dose. The receptors were gathered from an adult who received the AZD1222 COVID-19 vaccine. Each CDR3 is given with its conserved first and last residue. Each record gives: J gene, V gene, D gene, clone size, CDR3 DNA, CDR3 protein. D genes are given only for firm matches. Clone size is given for some rows only: seen once, a few or many times, or a class if the clone is expanded.

J: TRBJ2-2
V: TRBV5-1
D: NA
size: NA
DNA: TGCGCCAGCAGCTTCATAGTTGGGGGGGCGACCGGGGAGCTGTTTTTT
CDR3: CASSFIVGGATGELFF

J: TRBJ1-1
V: TRBV18
D: NA
size: once
DNA: TGTGCCAGCTCACTTCGACCCTCCCTAACCAGGAACACTGAAGCTTTCTTT
CDR3: CASSLRPSLTRNTEAFF

J: TRBJ1-5
V: TRBV19
D: NA
size: NA
DNA: TGTGCCAGTAGTATTGGTTGGGGACAGCCCCAGCATTTT
CDR3: CASSIGWGQPQHF

J: TRBJ2-2
V: TRBV5-1
D: TRBD2
size: NA
DNA: TGCGCCAGCATCCCGGGACTAGCGGGAGGGCCCTACGGGGAGCTGTTTTTT
CDR3: CASIPGLAGGPYGELFF

J: TRBJ1-1
V: TRBV6-5
D: NA
size: once
DNA: TGTGCCAGCAGTCTTCGGACCAGGGGTGAAGCTTTCTTT
CDR3: CASSLRTRGEAFF

J: TRBJ1-1
V: TRBV11-3
D: NA
size: NA
DNA: TGTGCCAGCAGCTCCTCCCCCGGACAGAAGAACACTGAAGCTTTCTTT
CDR3: CASSSSPGQKNTEAFF

J: TRBJ2-7
V: TRBV2
D: NA
size: NA
DNA: TGTGCCAGCAGTGATAGGAGCTCCTACGAGCAGTACTTC
CDR3: CASSDRSSYEQYF

J: TRBJ2-1
V: TRBV18
D: TRBD1
size: NA
DNA: TGTGCCAGCTCACCATGGGACAGCCCTCAGTTCTTC
CDR3: CASSPWDSPQFF

J: TRBJ2-7
V: TRBV5-8
D: NA
size: once
DNA: TGTGCCAGCAGCTTGGTCGCCACCTACGAGCAGTACTTC
CDR3: CASSLVATYEQYF

J: TRBJ1-2
V: TRBV11-2
D: NA
size: once
DNA: TGTGCCAGCACCCGGGGGGGCTATGGCTACACCTTC
CDR3: CASTRGGYGYTF

J: TRBJ1-1
V: TRBV18
D: NA
size: NA
DNA: TGTGCCAGCTCAAGTCGGGCAGCCATAATGGACACTGAAGCTTTCTTT
CDR3: CASSSRAAIMDTEAFF

J: TRBJ2-1
V: TRBV2
D: NA
size: NA
DNA: TGTGCCAGCAGTGTGTTCAATGAGCAGTTCTTC
CDR3: CASSVFNEQFF

J: TRBJ1-4
V: TRBV27
D: NA
size: NA
DNA: TGTGCCAGCAGTTTATGGCTATCAACTAATGAAAAACTGTTTTTT
CDR3: CASSLWLSTNEKLFF

J: TRBJ2-7
V: TRBV5-1
D: NA
size: NA
DNA: TGCGCCAGCACAAAGGACGGGGGAGGCGCCTACGAGCAGTACTTC
CDR3: CASTKDGGGAYEQYF

J: TRBJ1-1
V: TRBV28
D: NA
size: NA
DNA: TGTGCCAGCAGTTTTACCCTGGAAAAAGCTTTCTTT
CDR3: CASSFTLEKAFF

J: TRBJ2-1
V: TRBV2
D: NA
size: NA
DNA: TGTGCCAGCAAAAGTTTAAGGGAGGCGGGGGCTAATGAGCAGTTCTTC
CDR3: CASKSLREAGANEQFF

J: TRBJ1-2
V: TRBV14
D: TRBD1
size: NA
DNA: TGTGCCAGCAGCCAGGTGGGGACAGACCTCTATGGCTACACCTTC
CDR3: CASSQVGTDLYGYTF

J: TRBJ1-3
V: TRBV29-1
D: NA
size: NA
DNA: TGCAGCGTTGAGATAATGGGAAACACCATATATTTT
CDR3: CSVEIMGNTIYF

J: TRBJ1-5
V: TRBV19
D: NA
size: NA
DNA: TGTGCCAGTGGTGATAGGACCCCGTATCAGCCCCAGCATTTT
CDR3: CASGDRTPYQPQHF

J: TRBJ2-7
V: TRBV12-3/TRBV12-4
D: NA
size: few
DNA: TGTGCCAGCAGCACACAGTTGGGCGAGCAGTACTTC
CDR3: CASSTQLGEQYF

J: TRBJ1-6
V: TRBV7-2
D: NA
size: NA
DNA: TGTGCCAGCAGCTTAGGAAGGAGGGGCTCCTATAATTCACCCCTCCACTTT
CDR3: CASSLGRRGSYNSPLHF

J: TRBJ1-5
V: TRBV28
D: NA
size: once
DNA: TGTGCCAGCAGTCCGGGTTCCGGGACCGAACGGGGCGAACCCAATCAGCCCCAGCATTTT
CDR3: CASSPGSGTERGEPNQPQHF

J: TRBJ2-5
V: TRBV2
D: NA
size: NA
DNA: TGTGCCAGCAGGAGAGGCCTAGTTGAGACCCAGTACTTC
CDR3: CASRRGLVETQYF

J: TRBJ2-1
V: TRBV18
D: NA
size: NA
DNA: TGTGCCAGCTCACTAATCCGGGCCCGAAGCTCCTACAATGAGCAGTTCTTC
CDR3: CASSLIRARSSYNEQFF

J: TRBJ2-7
V: TRBV10-3
D: NA
size: NA
DNA: TGTGCCATCAAAGAGGGAGCAGGAGCCTACGAGCAGTACTTC
CDR3: CAIKEGAGAYEQYF

J: TRBJ2-7
V: TRBV7-6
D: NA
size: few
DNA: TGTGCCAGCAGCTCTGATGTCAACGAGCAGTACTTC
CDR3: CASSSDVNEQYF

J: TRBJ2-2
V: TRBV10-3
D: TRBD2
size: NA
DNA: TGTGCCATCAGGGAACGACTAGCGGGAGGAACCGGGGAGCTGTTTTTT
CDR3: CAIRERLAGGTGELFF

J: TRBJ1-3
V: TRBV28
D: NA
size: once
DNA: TGTGCCAGCAGCAAACAGGGATCTCCTGGAAACACCATATATTTT
CDR3: CASSKQGSPGNTIYF

J: TRBJ2-7
V: TRBV11-2
D: TRBD2
size: NA
DNA: TGTGCCAGCAGCTTAGGTCTAGCGGGCCTCTACGAGCAGTACTTC
CDR3: CASSLGLAGLYEQYF

J: TRBJ2-7
V: TRBV27
D: TRBD1
size: NA
DNA: TGTGCCAGCAGGGAACAGGGGGTCTGGTACGAGCAGTACTTC
CDR3: CASREQGVWYEQYF

J: TRBJ2-6
V: TRBV3-1/TRBV3-2
D: TRBD1
size: NA
DNA: TGTGCCAGCAGCGGAAAAGACAGGGGGGCTGGGGCCAACGTCCTGACTTTC
CDR3: CASSGKDRGAGANVLTF

J: TRBJ2-7
V: TRBV7-9
D: NA
size: NA
DNA: TGTGCCAGCAGCTTATCAAAGGGTTACGAGCAGTACTTC
CDR3: CASSLSKGYEQYF

J: TRBJ2-7
V: TRBV10-2
D: NA
size: NA
DNA: TGCGCCAGCATCCCCGGGTTGGGAGGCGAGCAGTACTTC
CDR3: CASIPGLGGEQYF

J: TRBJ2-1
V: TRBV9
D: TRBD2
size: NA
DNA: TGTGCCAGCAGCACGACTAGCGGGAGTTACAATGAGCAGTTCTTC
CDR3: CASSTTSGSYNEQFF

J: TRBJ2-2
V: TRBV6-5
D: NA
size: NA
DNA: TGTGCCAGCAGCCCCGGACTGGGCCCGCGGGAGCTGTTTTTT
CDR3: CASSPGLGPRELFF

J: TRBJ1-2
V: TRBV28
D: TRBD1
size: once
DNA: TGTGCCACCAGTACAGGGGGCGCCTACTATGGCTACACCTTC
CDR3: CATSTGGAYYGYTF

J: TRBJ2-7
V: TRBV6-1
D: TRBD2
size: once
DNA: TGTGCCAGCAGTGAAGGTCTAGCGGGAGTCTACGAGCAGTACTTC
CDR3: CASSEGLAGVYEQYF

J: TRBJ2-7
V: TRBV13
D: NA
size: NA
DNA: TGTGCCAGCAGCTCCCGGGGGCTTATGTACGAGCAGTACTTC
CDR3: CASSSRGLMYEQYF

J: TRBJ2-4
V: TRBV28
D: TRBD2
size: NA
DNA: TGTGCCAGCAGTCTTGCGGGAGAGGTAAACATTCAGTACTTC
CDR3: CASSLAGEVNIQYF

J: TRBJ2-3
V: TRBV9
D: TRBD2
size: NA
DNA: TGTGCCAGCAGCCCCTCGGGTAGCGGGTGGACAGATACGCAGTATTTT
CDR3: CASSPSGSGWTDTQYF

J: TRBJ2-5
V: TRBV9
D: NA
size: NA
DNA: TGTGCCAGCAGCGTAGCCGGGTATCCACAAGAGACCCAGTACTTC
CDR3: CASSVAGYPQETQYF

J: TRBJ1-1
V: TRBV7-9
D: NA
size: NA
DNA: TGTGCCAGCACCGTGACAGCCATGAACACTGAAGCTTTCTTT
CDR3: CASTVTAMNTEAFF

J: TRBJ1-4
V: TRBV27
D: NA
size: once
DNA: TGTGCCAGCCGTGGGCGTGCAACTAATGAAAAACTGTTTTTT
CDR3: CASRGRATNEKLFF

J: TRBJ1-6
V: TRBV7-3
D: NA
size: NA
DNA: TGTGCCAGCAGCTTAACGATACCCCTCCACTTT
CDR3: CASSLTIPLHF

J: TRBJ1-2
V: TRBV11-1
D: NA
size: NA
DNA: TGTGCCAGCAGCTTGGGGACCCTCGCTAACTACACCTTC
CDR3: CASSLGTLANYTF

J: TRBJ2-2
V: TRBV30
D: TRBD2
size: NA
DNA: TGTGCCTGGAGTGTACGGACTAGCGGATCCGGGGAGCTGTTTTTT
CDR3: CAWSVRTSGSGELFF

J: TRBJ2-2
V: TRBV5-4
D: TRBD2
size: NA
DNA: TGTGCCAGCAGCTCGGGGGGAACGAACACCGGGGAGCTGTTTTTT
CDR3: CASSSGGTNTGELFF

J: TRBJ1-2
V: TRBV3-1/TRBV3-2
D: TRBD1
size: once
DNA: TGTGCCAGCAGCCACGCGGGACAGTCATTCTATGGCTACACCTTC
CDR3: CASSHAGQSFYGYTF

J: TRBJ1-5
V: TRBV30
D: NA
size: NA
DNA: TGTGCCTGGAGCGGACACAGAAATAGCAATCAGCCCCAGCATTTT
CDR3: CAWSGHRNSNQPQHF

J: TRBJ1-2
V: TRBV20-1
D: NA
size: NA
DNA: TGCAGTGCTTCAGTGGACGTTGGCTACACCTTC
CDR3: CSASVDVGYTF

J: TRBJ2-3
V: TRBV5-4
D: TRBD1
size: NA
DNA: TGTGCCAGCAGCCCACCTGACAGGGTGGGGAGTACGCAGTATTTT
CDR3: CASSPPDRVGSTQYF

J: TRBJ1-2
V: TRBV18
D: NA
size: NA
DNA: TGTGCCAGCTCACCATCGACCGATGGCTACACCTTC
CDR3: CASSPSTDGYTF

J: TRBJ1-6
V: TRBV7-6
D: TRBD1
size: NA
DNA: TGTGCCAGCAGCTCCCGAGACAGGGGGCAAGGTTCACCCCTCCACTTT
CDR3: CASSSRDRGQGSPLHF

J: TRBJ2-7
V: TRBV6-5
D: NA
size: NA
DNA: TGTGCCAGCAGTTACTCCCGGGACAAAGTCTCCTACGAGCAGTACTTC
CDR3: CASSYSRDKVSYEQYF

J: TRBJ2-1
V: TRBV5-1
D: TRBD2
size: NA
DNA: TGCGCCAGCAGCTTGGCTAGCGGGAGGAATGAGCAGTTCTTC
CDR3: CASSLASGRNEQFF

J: TRBJ2-7
V: TRBV5-1
D: NA
size: NA
DNA: TGCGCCAGCAGCTTGGTTCAGGCCATATCGGCCTACGAGCAGTACTTC
CDR3: CASSLVQAISAYEQYF

J: TRBJ2-1
V: TRBV7-3
D: TRBD1
size: NA
DNA: TGTGCCAGCAGTGAGTCCGGGACAGGAAAAGGCAATGAGCAGTTCTTC
CDR3: CASSESGTGKGNEQFF

J: TRBJ2-1
V: TRBV9
D: TRBD1
size: NA
DNA: TGTGCCAGCAGCGAGAGGGGGCTATCCGATGAGCAGTTCTTC
CDR3: CASSERGLSDEQFF

J: TRBJ1-4
V: TRBV7-9
D: NA
size: once
DNA: TGTGCCAGCAGCTTTGGAGACCTTGGTTCAAGAGAAAAACTGTTTTTT
CDR3: CASSFGDLGSREKLFF

J: TRBJ2-7
V: TRBV20-1
D: NA
size: NA
DNA: TGCAGTGCTTCCGACAACTACGAGCAGTACTTC
CDR3: CSASDNYEQYF